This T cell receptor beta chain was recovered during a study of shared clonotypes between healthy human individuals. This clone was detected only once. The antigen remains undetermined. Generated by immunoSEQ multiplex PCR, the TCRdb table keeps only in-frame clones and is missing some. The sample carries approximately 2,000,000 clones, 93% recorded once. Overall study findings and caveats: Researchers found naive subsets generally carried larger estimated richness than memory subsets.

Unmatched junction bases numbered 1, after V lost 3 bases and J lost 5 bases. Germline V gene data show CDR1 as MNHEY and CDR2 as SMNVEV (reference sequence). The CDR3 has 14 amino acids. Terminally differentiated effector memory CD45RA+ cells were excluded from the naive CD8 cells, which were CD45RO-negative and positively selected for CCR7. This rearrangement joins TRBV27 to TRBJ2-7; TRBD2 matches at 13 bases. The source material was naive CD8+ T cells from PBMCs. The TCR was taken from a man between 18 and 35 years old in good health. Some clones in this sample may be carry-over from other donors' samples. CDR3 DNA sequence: TGTGCCAGCAGTTTTGGGACTAGCGGGAACGAGCAGTACTTC. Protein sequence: CASSFGTSGNEQYF.